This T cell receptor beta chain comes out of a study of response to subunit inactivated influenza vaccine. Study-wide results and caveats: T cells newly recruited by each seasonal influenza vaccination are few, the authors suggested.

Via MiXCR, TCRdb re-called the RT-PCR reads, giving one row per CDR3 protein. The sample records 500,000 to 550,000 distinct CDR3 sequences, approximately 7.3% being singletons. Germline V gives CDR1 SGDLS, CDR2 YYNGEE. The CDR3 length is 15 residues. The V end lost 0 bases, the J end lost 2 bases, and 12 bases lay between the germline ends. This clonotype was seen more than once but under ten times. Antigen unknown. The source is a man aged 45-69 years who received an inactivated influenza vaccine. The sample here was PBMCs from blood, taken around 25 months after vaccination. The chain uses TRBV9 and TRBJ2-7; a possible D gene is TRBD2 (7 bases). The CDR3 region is CASSVEGGGPYEQYF. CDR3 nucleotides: TGTGCCAGCAGCGTAGAAGGGGGAGGGCCCTACGAGCAGTACTTC.